This TCR beta chain derives from a study of identical twins. Via MiXCR, TCRdb re-called the 5' RACE reads, giving one row per CDR3 protein. The data hold 400,000 to 500,000 distinct CDR3 sequences, with 14% observed a single time. This clonotype was seen just once. The CDR3 has 16 residues. Germline V gene sequence: CDR1 SGHDN, CDR2 FVKESK. V was cut by 6 bases and J by 4 bases, with 19 bases left in between. These data were likewise used in another study, on yellow fever vaccine responses in identical twins.

The sequence came from a woman aged 18-35 years in good health. The V and J genes are TRBV14 and TRBJ2-1; a possible D gene is TRBD2 (5 bases). The sequenced sample was CD4+ T cells sorted from blood. This CDR3 reads CASRPRVGRGYNEQFF. The CDR3 bases are TGTGCCAGCAGACCCAGAGTCGGTCGGGGATACAATGAGCAGTTCTTC.